Listed below are T cell receptor beta chains from one sample, sequenced in a study of blood T cell repertoires in COVID-19. Sequencing was performed with immunoSEQ multiplex PCR; in TCRdb, only in-frame clones are kept and a portion is missing. The sample contains fewer than 150,000 clones, around nine tenths of which appear only once. The sequenced sample was peripheral blood. The source of these receptors is a woman between 50 and 59 years old with active or convalescent COVID-19. Both conserved end residues are part of each CDR3. The D gene is left open where the match is weak. Size is stated for part of the rows, as once, few or many counts, or as a class when the clone is expanded.

j_call	v_call	clone_size	d_call	cdr3_nt	cdr3_aa
TRBJ2-1	TRBV4-1	NA	NA	TGCGCCAGCAGCCCTGGGGCCTGGAAGACAGACAATGAGCAGTTCTTC	CASSPGAWKTDNEQFF
TRBJ2-7	TRBV29-1	NA	NA	TGCAGCGTTGAGGCCAGCGGCTACGAGCAGTACTTC	CSVEASGYEQYF
TRBJ2-1	TRBV11-3	NA	TRBD2	TGTGCCAGCAGCTTAAGGTTTGCGGGAGGGCCCGATGAGCAGTTCTTC	CASSLRFAGGPDEQFF
TRBJ2-2	TRBV9	NA	TRBD1	TGTGCCAGCAGCGCGTGGGGACAGGGTAACACCGGGGAGCTGTTTTTT	CASSAWGQGNTGELFF
TRBJ2-1	TRBV3-1/TRBV3-2	NA	TRBD2	TGTGCCAGCAGTCCCGGGACTAGCGGGTGGGAATCCTACAATGAGCAGTTCTTC	CASSPGTSGWESYNEQFF
TRBJ2-3	TRBV4-3	NA	NA	TGCGCCAGCAGCCAAGAATTAGCTAGGATCACAGATACGCAGTATTTT	CASSQELARITDTQYF
TRBJ2-1	TRBV5-4	NA	NA	TGTGCCAGCAGCTTGGGCTCCCCGGTAGATGAGCAGTTCTTC	CASSLGSPVDEQFF
TRBJ1-5	TRBV28	NA	TRBD1	TGTGCCAGCAGTTCACAGGGGTGGCGCAATCAGCCCCAGCATTTT	CASSSQGWRNQPQHF
TRBJ2-1	TRBV7-6	NA	NA	TGTGCCAGCAGCTTTAAGGGGATAAGCTCCTACAATGAGCAGTTCTTC	CASSFKGISSYNEQFF
TRBJ1-1	TRBV5-6	few	TRBD1	TGTGCCAGCAGCTTGACAGGGGCGCGTACTGAAGCTTTCTTT	CASSLTGARTEAFF
TRBJ2-5	TRBV7-2	NA	NA	TGTGCCAGCAGCCCGCGTAGAGGACAGTTAGAGACCCAGTACTTC	CASSPRRGQLETQYF
TRBJ2-7	TRBV6-2/TRBV6-3	NA	NA	TGTGCCAGCAGTTTCGGGATGCCCGAGCAGTACTTC	CASSFGMPEQYF
TRBJ1-3	TRBV25-1	NA	NA	TGTGCCAGCAGCTCGACATACTCTGGAAACACCATATATTTT	CASSSTYSGNTIYF
TRBJ1-6	TRBV5-1	NA	TRBD1	TGCGCCAGCAGCGGCTCCGGGACAGGGAATTCACCCCTCCACTTT	CASSGSGTGNSPLHF
TRBJ1-5	TRBV24-1	NA	NA	TGTGCCACCAGTGATCCTGCAGGGTGCCGGAGAAGCAATCAGCCCCAGCATTTT	CATSDPAGCRRSNQPQHF
TRBJ1-2	TRBV3-1/TRBV3-2	NA	NA	TGTGCCAGCAGCCAAAAGGGGAACTATGGCTACACCTTC	CASSQKGNYGYTF
TRBJ2-7	TRBV19	NA	TRBD1	TGTGCCAGTAGTTTGGACAGGGGATCTGTCGAGCAGTACTTC	CASSLDRGSVEQYF
TRBJ2-1	TRBV7-6	NA	TRBD1	TGTGCCAGCAGCGAACTCCCGGGACAGTACAACGACAATGAGCAGTTCTTC	CASSELPGQYNDNEQFF
TRBJ2-5	TRBV18	NA	TRBD1	TGTGCCAGCTCAGACAGGGTTCTGGGAGAGACCCAGTACTTC	CASSDRVLGETQYF
TRBJ2-7	TRBV28	NA	TRBD2	TGTGCCAGCAGTCCCCCCCCTAGCGGGAGAGGCGAGCAGTACTTC	CASSPPPSGRGEQYF
TRBJ1-2	TRBV9	few	TRBD1	TGTGCCAGCAGCGTAGACCCCGGACAGGCTAACTATGGCTACACCTTC	CASSVDPGQANYGYTF
TRBJ1-1	TRBV7-9	NA	NA	TGTGCCAGCACCCAACATGGCACTGAAGCTTTCTTT	CASTQHGTEAFF
TRBJ2-7	TRBV24-1	NA	NA	TGTGCCACCAGTGACCCGACGGGGATATCGGACGAGCAGTACTTC	CATSDPTGISDEQYF
TRBJ2-7	TRBV10-3	once	NA	TGTGCCATCAGTGCCCAGGGTTCCTACGAGCAGTACTTC	CAISAQGSYEQYF
TRBJ2-6	TRBV14	NA	TRBD1	TGTGCCAGTAAGTCAAACAGGGGCTTTTTTTCTGGGGCCAACGTCCTGACTTTC	CASKSNRGFFSGANVLTF
TRBJ2-5	TRBV18	NA	TRBD2	TGTGCCAGCTCCCTGACTAGCGGGAGGGCCCAAGAGACCCAGTACTTC	CASSLTSGRAQETQYF
TRBJ2-2	TRBV7-3	NA	TRBD2	TGTGCCAGCAGCTTAACTATTGGCGGGAGGTACACCGGGGAGCTGTTTTTT	CASSLTIGGRYTGELFF
TRBJ2-2	TRBV27	NA	NA	TGTGCCAGCAGTTTCTACAGGGTCGGGGCCGGGGAGCTGTTTTTT	CASSFYRVGAGELFF
TRBJ2-1	TRBV6-5	NA	TRBD2	TGTGCCAGCAGCCACTCGGGAGGCAATGAGCAGTTCTTC	CASSHSGGNEQFF
TRBJ1-6	TRBV19	NA	NA	TGTGCCAGTAGTCTTCCAGGGGATAATTCACCCCTCCACTTT	CASSLPGDNSPLHF
TRBJ2-5	TRBV7-3	once	TRBD2	TGTGCCAGCAGCTCTAACCCCCTAGCGGGATCCCAAGAGACCCAGTACTTC	CASSSNPLAGSQETQYF
TRBJ2-7	TRBV9	NA	TRBD2	TGTGCCAGCAGCTCCTCCGTCGGGGGGGAGCAGTACTTC	CASSSSVGGEQYF
TRBJ2-7	TRBV12-3/TRBV12-4	NA	TRBD2	TGTGCCAGCACGGGACTATCCGAGCAGTACTTC	CASTGLSEQYF
TRBJ2-2	TRBV2	NA	TRBD1	TGTGCCAGCAGTGTGGGCAGGGGGCTTGTCGGGGAGCTGTTTTTT	CASSVGRGLVGELFF
TRBJ2-7	TRBV5-1	NA	TRBD1	TGCGCCAGCAGTTCCCCGGGACAGGGAAACTACGAGCAGTACTTC	CASSSPGQGNYEQYF
TRBJ2-5	TRBV30	once	TRBD2	TGTGCCTGGAGTGGTAGAGCTAGCGGTCTGGGAGGGACCCAGTACTTC	CAWSGRASGLGGTQYF
TRBJ1-6	TRBV2	NA	TRBD1	TGTGCCAGCAGGGGGGACAGCTCCTATAATTCACCCCTCCACTTT	CASRGDSSYNSPLHF
TRBJ1-5	TRBV6-6	NA	NA	TGTGCCAGCAGTTATCAAGGGGGCAATCAGCCCCAGCATTTT	CASSYQGGNQPQHF
TRBJ2-2	TRBV7-8	NA	NA	TGTGCCAGCAGCTTATTGAGGGTTGCGAACACCGGGGAGCTGTTTTTT	CASSLLRVANTGELFF
TRBJ2-5	TRBV28	NA	TRBD2	TGTGCCAGCAAGACTAGCGGGAGAGTAGAGACCCAGTACTTC	CASKTSGRVETQYF
TRBJ1-2	TRBV27	NA	NA	TGTGCCAGCAGTTTGTACAGGGATAACTATGGCTACACCTTC	CASSLYRDNYGYTF
TRBJ2-7	TRBV11-2	once	TRBD2	TGTGCCAGCAGCTTAGCTGGGACTAGCGGCTACGAGCAGTACTTC	CASSLAGTSGYEQYF
TRBJ2-7	TRBV28	NA	TRBD2	TGTGCCAGCATTCTCGCGGGGGGCTACGAGCAGTACTTC	CASILAGGYEQYF
TRBJ1-4	TRBV2	NA	TRBD1	TGTGCCAGCAGATCGGACAGGGGTGGTGAAAAACTGTTTTTT	CASRSDRGGEKLFF
TRBJ2-5	TRBV24-1	NA	TRBD1	TGTGCCACCAGTGATCCCGGACAGGGCAGGGAGACCCAGTACTTC	CATSDPGQGRETQYF
TRBJ2-2	TRBV13	NA	TRBD2	TGTGCCAGCAGCTTGGGGGTTTCCGGACTAGGGACCGGGGAGCTGTTTTTT	CASSLGVSGLGTGELFF
TRBJ1-2	TRBV7-2	NA	TRBD1	TGTGCCAGCAGCTTAGTCGAGGGGGCTGGCTATGGCTACACCTTC	CASSLVEGAGYGYTF
TRBJ2-3	TRBV4-3	NA	NA	TGCGCCAGCAGCCAACTGACCGGGAGTCACACAGATACGCAGTATTTT	CASSQLTGSHTDTQYF
TRBJ1-1	TRBV4-3	NA	NA	TGCGCCAGCAGCCAAGTTGCCGAAATCGGCACTGAAGCTTTCTTT	CASSQVAEIGTEAFF
TRBJ1-3	TRBV28	NA	NA	TGTGCCAGCGGGGACGGGAGGGGAAACACCATATATTTT	CASGDGRGNTIYF
TRBJ2-4	TRBV28	NA	NA	TGTGCCAGCAGTTTCTCACTAAACATTCAGTACTTC	CASSFSLNIQYF
TRBJ1-2	TRBV19	once	NA	TGTGCCAGTAGTATAAGTGGGGGCCGCAGAGGAGACTATGGCTACACCTTC	CASSISGGRRGDYGYTF
TRBJ2-6	TRBV13	NA	TRBD1	TGTGCCAGCAGCTTTCCCGGGACAGGGGGCATTGAAGGCAACGTCCTGACTTTC	CASSFPGTGGIEGNVLTF
TRBJ2-7	TRBV23-1	NA	TRBD2	TGCGCCAGCAGTCAATCGGCCGTCCAAAGACTAGCGGGATCCGAGCAGTACTTC	CASSQSAVQRLAGSEQYF
TRBJ1-1	TRBV15	NA	TRBD1	TGTGCCACCAGCAGGGCATCCCGGGACAGCGGAATGAACACTGAAGCTTTCTTT	CATSRASRDSGMNTEAFF
TRBJ1-2	TRBV28	NA	NA	TGTGCCAGCTCAGGGGCTTATGGCTACACCTTC	CASSGAYGYTF
TRBJ1-1	TRBV28	NA	NA	TGTGCCAGCAGTTGGCGGCACCGAGGGCATTACACTGAAGCTTTCTTT	CASSWRHRGHYTEAFF